This T cell receptor (beta chain) emerged from a study of OX40 agonist ivuxolimab in advanced cancers. The CDR3 is made up of 14 amino acids. V shed 1 base and J 3 bases; nucleotides not matched to a gene: 4. Germline V gives CDR1 GTSNPN, CDR2 SVGIG (reference sequence). Study results and limitations: Compared with CD4+, CD8+ T cells on average had more expanded clones.

The method was immunoSEQ multiplex PCR; TCRdb's version includes in-frame clones alone and lacks a portion of them. The table records 45,000 or so clones, about 90% of them present only once. Notes on this clone: The target antigen is unknown.

The sequence was collected from an adult with an advanced solid tumor such as melanoma, head and neck, liver or kidney cancer. The specimen comprised CD4+ or CD8+ T cells sorted from blood, sampled in a trial of the OX40 agonist ivuxolimab. The V and J genes are TRBV30 and TRBJ2-3; 7 positions agree with TRBD1. CDR3 in amino acids: CAWSATGSTDTQYF. Here the CDR3 DNA reads TGTGCCTGGAGTGCGACAGGGAGTACAGATACGCAGTATTTT.